Sequencing of this TCR beta chain was carried out in a study of blood T cell repertoires in COVID-19. In the study overall: Donors in the United States, Italy and Spain gave samples during acute or convalescent COVID-19. The cDNA or gDNA used as material had been derived from T cells, B-cell-depleted T cells, or PBMCs.

In the authors' workflow: Estimation of nucleated cell counts was performed using reference gene primer amplification. Only in-frame clones appear in the TCRdb table, and some are missing; sequencing was by immunoSEQ multiplex PCR. The V and J calls and clone size are taken from that table; D and trimming were inferred from the DNA. The sample carries approximately 150,000 clones, over 75% recorded once. Trimming removed 0 bases from V and 10 bases from J, with 18 bases in between. CDR1 is MNHEY and CDR2 is SMNVEV in the germline V gene (reference sequence). This CDR3 comprises 15 residues. The chain links TRBV27 to TRBJ1-1; D might be TRBD1 (5 bases). Sequencing was done on a sample of peripheral blood. The TCR originated in a man between 65 and 85 years old with active COVID-19. This chain's CDR3 is CASSLSHLGGVPAFF. CDR3 DNA: TGTGCCAGCAGTTTATCGCATCTTGGGGGGGTTCCAGCTTTCTTT.